The TCR beta chain described here comes from a study of cytomegalovirus exposure and HLA in healthy donors. Primers included in the PCR were 60 Vbeta and 13 Jbeta primers. The method was immunoSEQ multiplex PCR; TCRdb's version includes in-frame clones alone and lacks a portion of them. The data show about 190,000 clones, 65% to 85% seen once. With V trimmed by 5 bases and J by 5 bases, 7 bases remained unmatched. The CDR3 consists of 14 residues. The V gene's germline CDR1 is GTSNPN and CDR2 SVGIG (reference sequence). This receptor was obtained from a woman aged 18-29 years in good health and CMV-seronegative. V usage is TRBV30 and J usage is TRBJ2-1; 9 bases align to TRBD1. Sequencing was carried out using PBMCs. Here the CDR3 DNA reads TGTGCCTGGGGGGGACAGGGTTTTCACAATGAGCAGTTCTTC. Translated: CAWGGQGFHNEQFF.